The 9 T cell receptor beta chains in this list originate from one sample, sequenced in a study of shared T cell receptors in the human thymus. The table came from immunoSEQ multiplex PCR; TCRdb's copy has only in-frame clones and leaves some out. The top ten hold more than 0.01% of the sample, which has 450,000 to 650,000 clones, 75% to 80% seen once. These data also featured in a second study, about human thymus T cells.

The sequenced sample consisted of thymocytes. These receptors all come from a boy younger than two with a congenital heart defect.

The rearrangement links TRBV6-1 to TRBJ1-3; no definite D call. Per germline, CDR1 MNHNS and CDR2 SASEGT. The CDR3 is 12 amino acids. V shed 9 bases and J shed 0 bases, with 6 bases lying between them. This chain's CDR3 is CASNISGNTIYF. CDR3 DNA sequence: TGTGCCAGTAACATCTCTGGAAACACCATATATTTT.

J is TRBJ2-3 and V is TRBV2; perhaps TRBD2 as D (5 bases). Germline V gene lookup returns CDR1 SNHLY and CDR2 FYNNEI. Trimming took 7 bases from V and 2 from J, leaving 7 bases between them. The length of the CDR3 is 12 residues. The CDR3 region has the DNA TGTGCCAGCATGGAGGACACAGATACGCAGTATTTT. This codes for CASMEDTDTQYF.

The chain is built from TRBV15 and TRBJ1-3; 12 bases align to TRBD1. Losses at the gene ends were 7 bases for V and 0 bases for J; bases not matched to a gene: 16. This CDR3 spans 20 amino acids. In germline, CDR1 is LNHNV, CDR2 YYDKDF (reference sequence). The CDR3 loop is CATNRLRDRGQSTSGNTIYF. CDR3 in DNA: TGTGCCACCAACCGGCTTCGGGACAGGGGGCAATCGACCTCTGGAAACACCATATATTTT.

CDR3 region: CASSQNRDSTDTQYF. The CDR3 bases are TGCGCCAGCAGTCAAAACCGAGACTCAACAGATACGCAGTATTTT. The V gene is TRBV23-1, the J gene TRBJ2-3; no reliable D call. TRBV23-1 is known as an ORF, though its function is uncertain. The CDR3 runs 15 residues. Trimming removed 2 bases from V and 3 bases from J, with 12 bases in between.

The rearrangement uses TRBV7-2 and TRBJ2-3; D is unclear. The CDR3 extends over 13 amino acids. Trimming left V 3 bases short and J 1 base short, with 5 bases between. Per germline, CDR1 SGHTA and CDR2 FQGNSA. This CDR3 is CASSFEGTDTQYF. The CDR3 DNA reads TGTGCCAGCAGCTTTGAGGGCACAGATACGCAGTATTTT.

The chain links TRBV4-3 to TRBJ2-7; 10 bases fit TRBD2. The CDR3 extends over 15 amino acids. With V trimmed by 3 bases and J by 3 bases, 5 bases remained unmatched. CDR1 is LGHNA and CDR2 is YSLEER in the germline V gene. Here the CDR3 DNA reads TGCGCCAGCAGCCACGCTAGCGGGAGCATCTACGAGCAGTACTTC. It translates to CASSHASGSIYEQYF.

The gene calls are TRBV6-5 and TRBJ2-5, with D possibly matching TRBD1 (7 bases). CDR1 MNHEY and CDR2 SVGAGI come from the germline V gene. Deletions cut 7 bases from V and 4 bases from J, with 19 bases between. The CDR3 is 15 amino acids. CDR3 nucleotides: TGTGCCAGCAAAATGCTAGGGGGCGGGGTAGAGACCCAGTACTTC. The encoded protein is CASKMLGGGVETQYF.

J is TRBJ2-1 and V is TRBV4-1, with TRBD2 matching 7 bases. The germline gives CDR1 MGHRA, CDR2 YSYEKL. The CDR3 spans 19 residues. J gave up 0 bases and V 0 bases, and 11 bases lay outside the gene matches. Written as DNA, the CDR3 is TGCGCCAGCAGCCAAGATGGGCTAGCGGTCCCGAGCTCCTACAATGAGCAGTTCTTC. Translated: CASSQDGLAVPSSYNEQFF.

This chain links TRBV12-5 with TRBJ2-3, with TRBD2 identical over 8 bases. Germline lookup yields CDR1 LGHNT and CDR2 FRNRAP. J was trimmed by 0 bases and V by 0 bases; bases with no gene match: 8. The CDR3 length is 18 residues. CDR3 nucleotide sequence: TGTGCTAGTGGTTTGGTACGGGGTAGCGGGAACAGCACAGATACGCAGTATTTT. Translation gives CASGLVRGSGNSTDTQYF.